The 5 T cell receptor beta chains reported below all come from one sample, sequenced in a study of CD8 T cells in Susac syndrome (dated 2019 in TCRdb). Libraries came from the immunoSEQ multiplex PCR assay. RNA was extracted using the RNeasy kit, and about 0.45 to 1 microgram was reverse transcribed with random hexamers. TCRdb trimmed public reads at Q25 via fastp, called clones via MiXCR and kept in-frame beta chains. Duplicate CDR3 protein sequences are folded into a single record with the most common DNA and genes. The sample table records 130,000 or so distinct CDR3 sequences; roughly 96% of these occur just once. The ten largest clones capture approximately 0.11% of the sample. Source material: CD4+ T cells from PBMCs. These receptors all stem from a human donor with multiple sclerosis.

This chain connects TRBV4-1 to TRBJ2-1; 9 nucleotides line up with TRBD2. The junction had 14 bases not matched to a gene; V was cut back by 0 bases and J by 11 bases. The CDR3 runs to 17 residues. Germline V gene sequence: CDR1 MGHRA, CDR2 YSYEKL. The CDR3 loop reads CASSQDGRAGGLGKQFF. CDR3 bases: TGCGCCAGCAGCCAAGATGGTCGAGCGGGAGGCCTCGGTAAGCAGTTCTTC.

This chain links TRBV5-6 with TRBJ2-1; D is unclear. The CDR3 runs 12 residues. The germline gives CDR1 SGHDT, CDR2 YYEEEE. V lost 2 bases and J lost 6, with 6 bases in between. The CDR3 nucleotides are TGTGCCAGCAGCTTTGGGATCAATGAGCAGTTCTTC. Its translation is CASSFGINEQFF.

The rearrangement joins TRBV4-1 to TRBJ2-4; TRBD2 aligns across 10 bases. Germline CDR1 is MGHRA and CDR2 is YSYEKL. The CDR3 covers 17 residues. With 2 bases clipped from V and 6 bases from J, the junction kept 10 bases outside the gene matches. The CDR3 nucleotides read TGCGCCAGCAGCCAACAACCCCTAGCGGGAGCACGAAACATTCAGTACTTC. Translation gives CASSQQPLAGARNIQYF.

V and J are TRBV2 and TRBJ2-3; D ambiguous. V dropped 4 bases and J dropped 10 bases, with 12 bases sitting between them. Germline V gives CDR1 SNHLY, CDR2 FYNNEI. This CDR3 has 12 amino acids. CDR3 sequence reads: CASSGASRAQYF. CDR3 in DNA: TGTGCCAGCAGTGGGGCCAGTAGAGCGCAGTATTTT.

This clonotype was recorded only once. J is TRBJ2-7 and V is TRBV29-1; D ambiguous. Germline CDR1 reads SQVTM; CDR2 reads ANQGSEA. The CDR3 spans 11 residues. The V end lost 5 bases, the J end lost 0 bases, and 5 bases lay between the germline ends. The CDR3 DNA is TGCAGCGTTCGATACTCCTACGAGCAGTACTTC. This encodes CSVRYSYEQYF.